This T cell receptor (beta chain) was profiled in a study of T cell responses to AZD1222 COVID-19 vaccine. Assay: immunoSEQ multiplex PCR; the TCRdb copy retains only in-frame clones and omits some. The data contain about 120,000 clones, 70% to 90% of them singletons. This CDR3 spans 13 amino acids. Trimming removed 6 bases at V and 5 bases at J, with 13 bases between. The V gene's germline CDR1 is MNHEY and CDR2 SVGAGI. The source of this sequence is an adult in good health. The starting material was peripheral blood, obtained on day 0 of AZD1222 vaccination. V usage is TRBV6-5 and J usage is TRBJ1-1, with D possibly being TRBD1 (5 bases). In DNA form, the CDR3 reads TGTGCCAGCAGCCAAGGGGTGTGGACTGAAGCTTTCTTT. As protein: CASSQGVWTEAFF.